This T cell receptor beta chain was retrieved from a study of CD8 T cells in Susac syndrome. V trimming: 4 bases; J trimming: 4 bases; junction bases outside the gene matches: 12. CDR3 length: 16 amino acids. RNA, at about 0.45 to 1 ug, was reverse transcribed with random hexamers. Each CDR3 protein is one row after TCRdb ran MiXCR on the immunoSEQ multiplex PCR reads. The sample has around 140,000 distinct CDR3 sequences; approximately 93% are singletons. The sample comprised CD4+ T cells from PBMCs. This TCR was sampled from a human donor in good health. This chain uses TRBV12-3 or TRBV12-4 with TRBJ2-5, with 7 nucleotides matching TRBD2. In DNA form, the CDR3 reads TGTGCCAGCAGTTCACCGAGCGGGGAGGGTACAGAGACCCAGTACTTC. This translates into CASSSPSGEGTETQYF.